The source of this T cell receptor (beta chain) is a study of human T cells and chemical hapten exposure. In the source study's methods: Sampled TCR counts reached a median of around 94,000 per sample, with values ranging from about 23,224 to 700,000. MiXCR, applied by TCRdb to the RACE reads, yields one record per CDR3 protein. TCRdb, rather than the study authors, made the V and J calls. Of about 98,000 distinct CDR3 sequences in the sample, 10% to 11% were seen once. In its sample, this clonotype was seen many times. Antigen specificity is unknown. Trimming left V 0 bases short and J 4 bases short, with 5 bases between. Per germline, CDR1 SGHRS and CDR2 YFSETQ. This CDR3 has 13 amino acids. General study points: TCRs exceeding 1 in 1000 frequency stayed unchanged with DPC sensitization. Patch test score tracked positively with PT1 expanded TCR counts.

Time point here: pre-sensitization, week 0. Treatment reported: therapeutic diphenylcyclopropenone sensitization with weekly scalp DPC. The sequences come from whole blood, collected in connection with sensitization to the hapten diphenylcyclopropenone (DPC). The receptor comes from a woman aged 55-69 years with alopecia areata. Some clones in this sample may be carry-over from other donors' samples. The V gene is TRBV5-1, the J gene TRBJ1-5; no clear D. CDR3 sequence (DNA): TGCGCCAGCAGCTTGGGGGAGAATCAGCCCCAGCATTTT. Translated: CASSLGENQPQHF.